These 9 T cell receptor beta chains were sequenced from one sample in a study of identical twins (dated by TCRdb to the mid-2010s). Libraries were made using 5' RACE. TCRdb shows the sequencer as Illumina HiSeq 2000. TCRdb handled the public reads itself, with Q25 trimming in fastp and clone calling in MiXCR, and kept productive beta chains. Each record represents a unique CDR3 protein, reported with the most common genes and DNA among its rows. This sample gives about 340,000 distinct CDR3 sequences in total; roughly 9% of them show up just once. The ten largest clones capture more than 8% of the sample. Material for sequencing was naive T cells sorted from blood. The intended sense of this specimen's cell subset or site label: cells isolated with a human naive T-cell isolation kit. Every receptor here comes from a woman in her forties or fifties in good health.

In this sample, this clonotype turned up many times. The J gene is TRBJ2-1, the V gene TRBV12-3 or TRBV12-4, with no clear D. The CDR3 covers 14 residues. The V end was cut by 5 bases, the J end by 11 bases, with 19 bases between. CDR3: CASSPRPQINKQFF. DNA for the CDR3: TGTGCCAGCAGTCCCCGCCCGCAAATAAACAAGCAGTTCTTC.

This clonotype has at least ten counts. The chain uses TRBV12-3 or TRBV12-4 and TRBJ2-7, with TRBD1 matching over 9 bases. The CDR3 extends over 15 amino acids. Trimming cost V 6 bases and J 2 bases; bases outside gene matches: 8. CDR3: CASSPGQGYPYEQYF. The CDR3 nucleotides are TGTGCCAGCAGCCCAGGACAGGGGTACCCCTACGAGCAGTACTTC.

In its sample, this clonotype was seen a few times. This chain uses TRBV4-1 with TRBJ1-5, with a tentative D call TRBD1 (5 bases). Trimming left V 3 bases short and J 4 bases short, with 19 bases between. Germline V gene lookup returns CDR1 MGHRA and CDR2 YSYEKL. The CDR3 contains 17 residues. DNA of the CDR3: TGCGCCAGCAGCCAGGCAAATTTGGGACTAAATAATCAGCCCCAGCATTTT. This gives the protein CASSQANLGLNNQPQHF.

In its sample, this clonotype was seen a few times. The chain combines TRBV20-1 with TRBJ2-1, with a possible D match to TRBD2 (5 bases). The CDR3 loop spans 12 amino acids. The germline gives CDR1 DFQATT, CDR2 SNEGSKA (reference sequence). With 3 bases removed from V and 12 bases from J, the gap between germline ends came to 15 bases. The CDR3 region has the DNA TGCAGTGCTAGGGCTAGCCCTGGGAGGCAGTTCTTC. It translates to CSARASPGRQFF.

This clonotype was picked up many times. The genes are TRBV25-1 and TRBJ2-3; TRBD2 might be the D (5 bases). The CDR3 spans 15 residues. V was pared by 4 bases and J by 0 bases, with 11 bases between. The germline CDR1 and CDR2 sequences are MGHDK and SYGVNS. CDR3 DNA sequence: TGTGCCAGCAGTGCTAGAGGGTTCAGCACAGATACGCAGTATTTT. Translation gives CASSARGFSTDTQYF. The entire variable domain, with the rest obtained from reference TRBV25-1 and TRBJ2-3, is as follows: EADIYQTPRYLVIGTGKKITLECSQTMGHDKMYWYQQDPGMELHLIHYSYGVNSTEKGDLSSESTVSRIRTEHFPLTLESARPSHTSQYLCASSARGFSTDTQYFGPGTRLTVL.

This clonotype came up many times. This chain joins TRBV11-1 and TRBJ2-3, with D tentatively TRBD2 (6 bases). The CDR3 runs to 18 residues. V lost 0 bases, J lost 2 bases, and 18 bases lay in between. The germline CDR1 and CDR2 sequences are SGHAT and FQDESV (reference sequence). The CDR3 here is CASSLALRGLFATDTQYF. The CDR3 DNA sequence: TGTGCCAGCAGCTTAGCCCTCCGGGGGTTATTTGCCACAGATACGCAGTATTTT.

This rearrangement joins TRBV27 to TRBJ2-3, with 14 bases matching TRBD2. V lost 11 bases, J lost 5 bases, and 3 bases stayed unmatched. The CDR3 extends over 13 amino acids. CDR1 and CDR2 from the germline V gene are MNHEY and SMNVEV (reference sequence). The CDR3: CASGLAGEDTQYF. CDR3 bases: TGTGCCTCGGGACTAGCGGGAGAAGATACGCAGTATTTT.

This clonotype was counted between two and nine times. The J gene is TRBJ2-1, the V gene TRBV11-2; D not resolved. CDR1 is SGHAT, CDR2 FQNNGV, per germline. This CDR3 is 15 amino acids long. V was pared by 4 bases and J by 4 bases, with 14 bases between. Written as DNA, the CDR3 is TGTGCCAGCAGCTATAAGGGAATAGGGTACAATGAGCAGTTCTTC. Amino acids: CASSYKGIGYNEQFF.

This clonotype has more than one count but fewer than ten. This chain joins TRBV27 and TRBJ2-1; D gene ambiguous. The CDR3 has 14 residues. Trimming stripped 3 bases from V and 9 bases from J, with 15 bases between. Germline V gene data show CDR1 as MNHEY and CDR2 as SMNVEV (reference sequence). This chain's CDR3 is CASSFRTSTSEQFF. The CDR3 DNA reads TGTGCCAGCAGTTTCCGGACCTCCACCAGTGAGCAGTTCTTC.